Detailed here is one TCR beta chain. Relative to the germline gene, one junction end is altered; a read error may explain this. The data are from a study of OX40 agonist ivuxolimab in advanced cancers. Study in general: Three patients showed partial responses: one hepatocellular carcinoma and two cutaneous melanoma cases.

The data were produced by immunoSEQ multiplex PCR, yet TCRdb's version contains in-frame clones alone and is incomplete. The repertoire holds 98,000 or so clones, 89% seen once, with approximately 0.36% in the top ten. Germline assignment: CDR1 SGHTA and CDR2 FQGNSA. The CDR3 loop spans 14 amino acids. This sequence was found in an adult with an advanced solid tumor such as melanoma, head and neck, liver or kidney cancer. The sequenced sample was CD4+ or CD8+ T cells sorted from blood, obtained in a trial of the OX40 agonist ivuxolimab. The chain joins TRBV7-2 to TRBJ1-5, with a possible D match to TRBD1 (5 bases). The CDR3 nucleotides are TGTGCCAGCAGCTTAGCTTCAGGGAATCGGCCCCAGCATTTT. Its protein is CASSLASGNRPQHF.